Each of the 28 T cell receptor beta chains below was sequenced from the same sample in a study of shared clonotypes between healthy human individuals (dated by TCRdb to the early 2020s). The method behind the library was the immunoSEQ multiplex PCR assay. The clones in this table, taken by TCRdb from immuneACCESS, are in-frame only. Not every clone is retained; where verified, under half of the shortfall comes from an unresolved V gene, and the cause of the rest is unknown. The sample records approximately 1.4 million clones, about 98% of which are singletons. Of the sample, 0.45% falls within the top ten clones. Specimen: naive CD4+ T cells sorted from blood. The cell subset or site label corresponds to: CD45RA+ positively selected. The receptors derive from a man aged 25 to 40 in good health.

With regard to this clone: Distinct nucleotide sequences in the sample also encode this CDR3. This chain connects TRBV27 to TRBJ1-1; D uncertain. The CDR3 sequence is 13 residues long. Trimming cost V 2 bases and J 0 bases, with 4 bases left between them. Germline V gene lookup returns CDR1 MNHEY and CDR2 SMNVEV (reference sequence). The CDR3 coding sequence is TGTGCCAGCAGTTTAAAACTGAACACTGAAGCTTTCTTT. Amino acids: CASSLKLNTEAFF.

The chain links TRBV5-8 to TRBJ1-2, with D unresolved. The CDR3 has 11 residues. Deletions cut 4 bases from V and 5 bases from J, with 6 bases between. Looked up from germline, CDR1 is SGHTS and CDR2 is YDEGEE. The CDR3 protein is CASSRIYGYTF. In DNA form, the CDR3 reads TGTGCCAGCAGCAGGATTTATGGCTACACCTTC.

The J gene is TRBJ2-1, the V gene TRBV2, with a tentative D call TRBD2 (6 bases). Trimming left V 2 bases short and J 4 bases short, with 15 bases between. The germline CDR1 and CDR2 sequences are SNHLY and FYNNEI. CDR3 size: 16 residues. The CDR3 here is CASSERRASAYNEQFF. The CDR3 region has the DNA TGTGCCAGCAGTGAAAGGAGGGCTAGCGCGTACAATGAGCAGTTCTTC.

This clone appeared a single time. This sequence joins TRBV19 and TRBJ2-1; TRBD2 matches at 14 bases. V lost 6 bases and J lost 0; bases outside the gene matches: 4. Germline loops: CDR1 LNHDA, CDR2 SQIVND (reference sequence). There are 17 residues in the CDR3. Written as DNA, the CDR3 is TGTGCCAGTAGAGGGACTAGCGGGAGTATCTCCTACAATGAGCAGTTCTTC. Encoded protein: CASRGTSGSISYNEQFF.

The chain employs TRBV7-6 and TRBJ1-5; D uncertain. Germline values: CDR1 SGHVS, CDR2 FNYEAQ. The CDR3 is 13 amino acids. With 3 bases removed from V and 5 bases from J, the gap between germline ends came to 8 bases. CDR3 coding DNA: TGTGCCAGCAGCTTGGGGAGGGATCAGCCCCAGCATTTT. Its translation is CASSLGRDQPQHF.

This chain uses TRBV4-2 with TRBJ2-1; TRBD2 matches at 7 bases. The V segment lost 0 bases and the J segment 2 bases; nucleotides outside the gene matches: 4. This CDR3 has 16 residues. Germline CDR1 is LGHNA and CDR2 is YNFKEQ. The CDR3 sequence is CASSQDSLAAYNEQFF. DNA for the CDR3: TGTGCCAGCAGCCAAGATTCCCTAGCGGCCTACAATGAGCAGTTCTTC.

The sample holds one count of this clone. The V call is TRBV7-9, the J call TRBJ2-7; no definite D call. CDR1 and CDR2 from the germline V gene are SEHNR and FQNEAQ (reference sequence). The CDR3 extends over 14 amino acids. V dropped 1 base and J dropped 2 bases, with 9 bases sitting between them. CDR3 amino acids: CASSLDPSPYEQYF. The CDR3 nucleotides read TGTGCCAGCAGCTTAGATCCCAGCCCCTACGAGCAGTACTTC.

The rearrangement uses TRBV28 and TRBJ1-2; no firm D call. V was pared by 4 bases and J by 0 bases, with 6 bases between. CDR1 and CDR2 (germline): MDHEN, SYDVKM. The CDR3 runs 13 residues. Here the CDR3 DNA reads TGTGCCAGCAGTTCCAGATCTAACTATGGCTACACCTTC. Its translation is CASSSRSNYGYTF.

The chain is built from TRBV5-1 and TRBJ1-1, with unresolved D. Trimming pared 6 bases from V and 1 base from J, leaving 13 bases between. From germline, CDR1 is SGHRS and CDR2 YFSETQ. The length of the CDR3 is 14 residues. The CDR3 loop reads CASNTIPGNTEAFF. For the CDR3, the DNA is TGCGCCAGCAACACAATACCGGGGAACACTGAAGCTTTCTTT.

The chain uses TRBV4-3 and TRBJ2-5, with D tentatively TRBD2 (5 bases). The assigned J gene may be wrong: the sequence end matches TRBJ2-7 better. Germline CDR1 reads LGHNA; CDR2 reads YSLEER. The CDR3 runs 15 residues. DNA for the CDR3: TGCGCCAGCAGCCAAGAGGGAGACCTTTTCTACGAGCAGTACTTC. Protein sequence: CASSQEGDLFYEQYF.

The chain uses TRBV5-1 and TRBJ2-5; D is possibly TRBD1 or TRBD2 (6 bases each). CDR1 is SGHRS and CDR2 is YFSETQ in the germline V gene. V lost 4 bases, J lost 5 bases, and 15 bases lay in between. This CDR3 region has 14 residues. The CDR3 bases are TGCGCCAGCAGCCCCAGGATGGGGGGCGAGACCCAGTACTTC. Amino acids: CASSPRMGGETQYF.

The rearrangement joins TRBV9 to TRBJ1-3, with a weak D call TRBD1 (6 bases). The V gene's germline CDR1 is SGDLS and CDR2 YYNGEE. CDR3 length equals 17 residues. V lost 0 bases and J lost 3, with 16 bases in between. The CDR3 DNA is TGTGCCAGCAGCGTAGCTCAGGGGCTGTCGATTGGAAACACCATATATTTT. This codes for CASSVAQGLSIGNTIYF.

The chain links TRBV27 to TRBJ2-7, with 9 positions matching TRBD1. Germline CDR1 MNHEY, CDR2 SMNVEV (reference sequence). This CDR3 has 16 residues. J lost 7 bases, V lost 6 bases, and 16 bases had no gene match. The CDR3 coding sequence is TGTGCCAGCAGCCCTCTCCCCGGGACAGGGCCAGGAGAGCAGTACTTC. The encoded protein is CASSPLPGTGPGEQYF.

V gene TRBV5-1 combines with J gene TRBJ2-7, with D possibly TRBD1 on 5 matching bases. The CDR3 sequence is 14 residues long. With 4 bases removed from V and 3 bases from J, the gap between germline ends came to 14 bases. Germline assignment: CDR1 SGHRS and CDR2 YFSETQ. CDR3 DNA: TGCGCCAGCAGCAACTACGGCGGACACTACGAGCAGTACTTC. Translated, it gives CASSNYGGHYEQYF.

This chain connects TRBV18 to TRBJ2-7, with D perhaps matching TRBD2 (6 bases). Germline assignment: CDR1 KGHSH and CDR2 LQKENI. Trimming removed 1 base from V and 4 bases from J, with 14 bases in between. The CDR3 sequence is 15 residues long. The CDR3: CASSPLGTSTYEQYF. The CDR3 DNA sequence: TGTGCCAGCTCACCACTCGGGACTTCAACATACGAGCAGTACTTC.

The V and J genes are TRBV5-1 and TRBJ2-2; tentatively, D is TRBD1 (6 bases). V lost 3 bases, J lost 5 bases, and 14 bases lay in between. The CDR3 is made up of 15 amino acids. The germline gives CDR1 SGHRS, CDR2 YFSETQ. CDR3 residues: CASSSDRPRTGELFF. CDR3 in DNA: TGCGCCAGCAGCTCGGACAGACCGCGTACCGGGGAGCTGTTTTTT.

For this clone: Within the sample, other DNA sequences also encode this same CDR3. V and J are TRBV18 and TRBJ1-2; perhaps TRBD1 as D (6 bases). The CDR3 is 13 amino acids. The germline V and J ends were trimmed by 3 bases and 2 bases, with 7 bases remaining between them. Germline loops: CDR1 KGHSH, CDR2 LQKENI. CDR3 in DNA: TGTGCCAGCTCACCGGACAGCAACTATGGCTACACCTTC. It translates to CASSPDSNYGYTF.

This clone is a singleton in its sample. The rearrangement links TRBV5-4 to TRBJ1-1, with D uncertain. Between the trimmed V and J ends, which lost 3 bases and 6 bases, there was a span of 21 bases. The CDR3 spans 16 residues. The V gene's germline CDR1 is SGHNT and CDR2 YYREEE (reference sequence). CDR3 sequence (DNA): TGTGCCAGCAGCTCCCCTAGATCCGACCGTCTTGCTGAAGCTTTCTTT. Its protein product is CASSSPRSDRLAEAFF.

This clone was seen once. The chain employs TRBV5-4 and TRBJ1-1; TRBD1 matches 8 bases. Germline V gives CDR1 SGHNT, CDR2 YYREEE (reference sequence). The CDR3 runs to 15 residues. After removal of 4 bases from V and 4 bases from J, the junction contained 9 bases not matched to a gene. In nucleotides, the CDR3 is TGTGCCAGCAGCCCAATGACAGGGGTTGGCACTGAAGCTTTCTTT. Translated, it gives CASSPMTGVGTEAFF.

The chain carries TRBV9 and TRBJ2-3; D possibly uses TRBD1 or TRBD2 (5 bases each). V dropped 1 base and J dropped 0 bases, with 9 bases sitting between them. CDR1 and CDR2 (germline): SGDLS, YYNGEE. The CDR3 spans 15 residues. CDR3 DNA sequence: TGTGCCAGCAGCGTATCCCGGGACAGCACAGATACGCAGTATTTT. It yields the protein CASSVSRDSTDTQYF.

This sequence joins TRBV6-5 and TRBJ2-2; D gene ambiguous. The V and J ends lost 7 bases and 0 bases respectively, with 9 bases between them. The CDR3 runs to 14 residues. Germline V CDR1 and CDR2: MNHEY, SVGAGI. The CDR3 sequence: CASTETANTGELFF. CDR3 bases: TGTGCCAGCACCGAGACTGCGAACACCGGGGAGCTGTTTTTT.

The rearrangement links TRBV7-2 to TRBJ2-1; 7 positions agree with TRBD1. The CDR3 length is 14 residues. Losses at the gene ends were 1 base for V and 9 bases for J; bases not matched to a gene: 6. Germline-derived CDR1 and CDR2 are SGHTA and FQGNSA. CDR3 protein: CASSLDRGAGEQFF. In DNA form, the CDR3 reads TGTGCCAGCAGCTTAGACAGGGGAGCAGGTGAGCAGTTCTTC.

CDR3 residues: CASSATSRGSTGELFF. The DNA for the CDR3 is TGTGCCAGCAGTGCTACTAGCCGAGGGAGTACCGGGGAGCTGTTTTTT. The rearrangement links TRBV6-4 to TRBJ2-2; weak D call: TRBD2 (6 bases). Trimming stripped 4 bases from V and 5 bases from J, with 17 bases between. Looked up from germline, CDR1 is MRHNA and CDR2 is SNTAGT. The CDR3 runs 16 residues.

The chain employs TRBV4-1 and TRBJ1-5; 7 nucleotides align to TRBD1. The V segment lost 2 bases and the J segment 0 bases; nucleotides outside the gene matches: 7. The CDR3 has 17 residues. Germline V gene sequence: CDR1 MGHRA, CDR2 YSYEKL. The CDR3 spells CASSQLHRGLSNQPQHF. The CDR3 DNA is TGCGCCAGCAGCCAACTCCACAGGGGCCTTAGCAATCAGCCCCAGCATTTT.

The rearrangement links TRBV27 to TRBJ2-5, with 12 bases matching TRBD2. Trimming removed 5 bases from V and 1 base from J; junction bases left unmatched: 8. The CDR3 has 17 amino acids. Germline V CDR1 and CDR2: MNHEY, SMNVEV (reference sequence). The CDR3 reads CASSRVRTSGTQETQYF. The CDR3 DNA reads as TGTGCCAGCAGTCGGGTGAGGACTAGCGGGACCCAAGAGACCCAGTACTTC.

The chain couples TRBV18 to TRBJ2-5; 7 positions agree with TRBD2. The CDR3 has 16 residues. After removal of 3 bases from V and 2 bases from J, the junction contained 9 bases not matched to a gene. CDR1 and CDR2 from the germline V gene are KGHSH and LQKENI. CDR3 DNA sequence: TGTGCCAGCTCACCTTCTAGCGGACTTCAACAAGAGACCCAGTACTTC. This sequence encodes CASSPSSGLQQETQYF.

The V gene is TRBV7-3, the J gene TRBJ2-1; D possibly corresponds to TRBD1 (6 bases). Germline V lookup: CDR1 SGHTA, CDR2 FQGTGA. V lost 6 bases, J lost 0 bases, and 9 bases lay in between. The CDR3 is 14 residues long. CDR3 loop: CASRTGSSYNEQFF. The CDR3 nucleotides read TGTGCCAGCAGAACAGGGAGCTCCTACAATGAGCAGTTCTTC.

The chain links TRBV9 to TRBJ1-2; D is perhaps TRBD1 (6 bases). CDR1 is SGDLS, CDR2 YYNGEE, per germline. Trimming cost V 4 bases and J 0 bases, with 10 bases left between them. The CDR3 sequence is 14 residues long. CDR3 region: CASSPGQTNYGYTF. The DNA for the CDR3 is TGTGCCAGCAGCCCCGGACAGACTAACTATGGCTACACCTTC.